This T cell receptor beta chain was found in a study of shared clonotypes between healthy human individuals (dated by TCRdb to between 2020 and 2021). Study-wide context: The cohort included a few men and a couple of women between 18 and 49 years of age. For each donor, CD4 naive and CD4 memory were each given three plates, CD8 naive was given two plates, and CD8 memory was given one plate. Blood TCR repertoires of five healthy adults were deeply sequenced to estimate repertoire size and the extent of clonotype sharing between individuals. To increase sequencing depth and limit assay-specific biases, TCR repertoire library preparation and sequencing were carried out by different laboratories using diverse techniques. Each donor's leukapheresis produced roughly between roughly 0.9 and 9 billion PBMCs.

The full study reports these points: Rarefaction of sorted-subset datasets indicated incomplete sequencing despite the large sequencing depth. Compared with non-shared clonotypes, the clonotypes found in all four sorted-subset donors had higher generation probabilities. Around 5.4% of naive CD4, 3.5% of naive CD8, around 2.3% of memory CD4, and 0.4% of memory CD8 clonotypes were shared across a few donors. Larger estimated clonotype richness was generally found for naive subsets than for memory subsets. Pairwise subsampling led to the expectation that sequencing depth would affect the degree of clonotype sharing among donors. Sampling was restricted to blood, and TCR repertoires in tissues likely differ from the TCR repertoires found in blood. The small number of donors limited the genetic and exposure-history diversity represented.

Using the deep immunoSEQ assay, TCR CDR3 regions were amplified from genomic DNA by multiplex PCR. For each cell subset, the extracted genomic DNA was distributed evenly across all wells of several immunoSEQ 96-well plates, and each plate served as one replicate. For sorted subsets, each replicate PCR was loaded with around 200 ng genomic DNA, equivalent to 25,000 to 35,000 T cell genomes. Purified libraries were quantified with a Qubit 3.0 fluorometer, sized on a Bioanalyzer 2100, and re-quantified with the KAPA Library Quantification kit. Each immunoSEQ 96-well plate was sequenced on its own single-read 150-cycle Illumina NextSeq 550 flow cell. Per the authors' processing: Because the immunoSEQ output held only junctional sequences and lacked quality scores, the filtering could not match the filtering applied to full-length reads. To assign V/J genes and CDR3, sequences were annotated against IMGT germline references using PyIR, a Python wrapper for IgBLAST v1.9. Reads were removed for weak V/J assignments (E-value above 1e-6), missing CDR3, stop codons, out-of-frame junctions, or ambiguous translated residues. A V3J clonotype was defined by an identical inferred V gene, J gene, and CDR3 amino acid sequence. Percentage overlap between repertoires was computed as shared unique clonotypes divided by the size of the smaller repertoire. Richness of each repertoire was evaluated using RTK rarefaction, the Chao1 estimator, and Recon v2.1 estimates of unobserved clonotypes. OLGA was used to compute generation probabilities for all TCRbeta clonotypes that the gDNA method yielded from several donors. The table was pulled from immuneACCESS by TCRdb, which kept in-frame rearrangements only. Such tables lose some clones; where checked, under half of the loss comes from unresolved V genes, and the rest has no known cause. The V and J calls and clone size are taken from that table; D and trimming were inferred from the DNA. In all, the sample holds roughly 1,000,000 clones, and around 82% of those were seen once. The ten most abundant clones make up approximately 0.52% of the sample.

Comments on this clone: Its antigen is still unknown. No base quality information exists; no much larger clone differs at one position.

The donors were healthy, HIV-negative adults with no recently reported acute infections or vaccinations. All donors were Caucasian adults living in Nashville, Tennessee, USA. CD4+ T cells were enriched through magnetic negative selection, after which naive cells were positively selected on CD45RA and the remaining negative fraction served as the memory subset. After blood collection by leukapheresis, PBMCs were isolated using Ficoll-Histopaque density gradient centrifugation and then cryopreserved in the vapor phase of liquid nitrogen. Analytical flow cytometry was used to check the purity and quantity of every magnetically sorted T cell population. Genomic DNA was isolated from each sorted fraction and quantified by UV absorbance on a Nanodrop 2000c. V lost 6 bases and J lost 4 bases; the stretch between them is 9 bases long. Reading the germline V gene gives CDR1 MDHEN and CDR2 SYDVKM. Including the terminal cysteine and phenylalanine, the CDR3 comprises 12 residues. Of the read, only the CDR3 DNA is kept; its 36 bases are in frame from base 1.

The TCR originated in a man aged 18 to 29 in good health. Some clones in this sample may be carry-over from other donors' samples. Sequencing was done on a sample of memory CD4+ T cells from PBMCs. The cell subset or site label here, explained by the study, means: CD45RA-negative fraction. The receptor chain draws on TRBV28 and TRBJ1-2; no D segment can be confidently identified. In nucleotide form, the sequence is TGTGCCAGCAGGCGAGACGCCTATGGCTACACCTTC. This sequence encodes CASRRDAYGYTF.